These 28 T cell receptor beta chains were all obtained from the same sample, sequenced in a study of T cell responses to AZD1222 COVID-19 vaccine. Only in-frame clones appear in the TCRdb table, and some are missing; sequencing was by immunoSEQ multiplex PCR. The sample shows 20,000 to 30,000 clones, about nine tenths of them seen only once. The sample was peripheral blood, taken 28 days after the second AZD1222 dose. All receptors come from an adult who received the AZD1222 COVID-19 vaccine.

The V gene is TRBV29-1, the J gene TRBJ2-5, with 7 bases that match TRBD2. Trimming cost V 5 bases and J 5 bases; bases outside gene matches: 2. The CDR3 runs 11 residues. CDR1 SQVTM and CDR2 ANQGSEA come from the germline V gene. CDR3 nucleotide sequence: TGCAGCGTTCAGGGAGGGGAGACCCAGTACTTC. As protein: CSVQGGETQYF.

The chain recombines TRBV3-1 (or the pseudogene TRBV3-2) with TRBJ2-1; 12 bases fit TRBD2. Losses at the gene ends were 0 bases for V and 15 bases for J; bases not matched to a gene: 6. Germline V lookup: CDR1 LGHDT, CDR2 YNNKEL (reference sequence). This CDR3 spans 14 amino acids. The CDR3 protein is CASSQDASGGASFF. The CDR3 bases are TGTGCCAGCAGCCAAGACGCTAGCGGGGGGGCTTCGTTCTTC.

This clone was seen a single time. The V gene is TRBV7-2, the J gene TRBJ1-1; D is unresolved. Looked up from germline, CDR1 is SGHTA and CDR2 is FQGNSA. V lost 2 bases and J lost 0, with 7 bases in between. The CDR3 consists of 14 residues. CDR3 sequence (DNA): TGTGCCAGCAGCTTATCAAATTTGAACACTGAAGCTTTCTTT. This translates into CASSLSNLNTEAFF.

This chain uses TRBV5-1 with TRBJ2-3; 11 bases are shared with TRBD2. In germline, CDR1 is SGHRS, CDR2 YFSETQ. The CDR3 runs to 14 residues. J lost 4 bases, V lost 4 bases, and 2 bases had no gene match. The CDR3 here is CASSPGLAADTQYF. Here the CDR3 DNA reads TGCGCCAGCAGCCCGGGACTAGCGGCAGATACGCAGTATTTT.

The rearrangement links TRBV5-1 to TRBJ1-1; 7 nucleotides line up with TRBD1. The CDR3 contains 14 residues. Germline CDR1 is SGHRS and CDR2 is YFSETQ. J gave up 2 bases and V 5 bases, and 6 bases lay outside the gene matches. The chain's CDR3 is CASSPGGINTEAFF. CDR3 sequence (DNA): TGCGCCAGCAGTCCAGGGGGGATAAACACTGAAGCTTTCTTT.

J is TRBJ1-6 and V is TRBV7-2, with D maybe TRBD1 (6 bases). Trimming left V 5 bases short and J 5 bases short, with 13 bases between. The CDR3 spans 15 residues. Germline CDR1 and CDR2: SGHTA and FQGNSA. CDR3 sequence: CASSPQGVNNSPLHF. The CDR3 region has the DNA TGTGCCAGCAGCCCACAGGGAGTAAATAATTCACCCCTCCACTTT.

This clone has a handful of counts. The chain links TRBV9 to TRBJ2-7; 9 nucleotides align to TRBD1. CDR1 and CDR2 from the germline V gene are SGDLS and YYNGEE. Trimming at V came to 4 bases and at J to 6 bases, leaving 8 bases not matched to a gene. The CDR3 runs to 14 residues. CDR3 sequence: CASSLETGGGEQYF. DNA for the CDR3: TGTGCCAGCAGCCTAGAAACAGGGGGCGGCGAGCAGTACTTC.

The J gene is TRBJ1-3, the V gene TRBV6-5; D is unresolved. Trimming cost V 5 bases and J 0 bases, with 11 bases left between them. CDR3 length equals 15 residues. Germline assignment: CDR1 MNHEY and CDR2 SVGAGI. CDR3 amino acids: CASSTGRFSGNTIYF. The CDR3 DNA follows: TGTGCCAGCAGTACCGGACGGTTCTCTGGAAACACCATATATTTT.

The V and J genes are TRBV3-1 (or the pseudogene TRBV3-2) and TRBJ1-3; unclear D gene. This CDR3 has 15 residues. CDR1 is LGHDT, CDR2 YNNKEL, per germline (reference sequence). Trimming took off 4 bases at V and 0 bases at J, with 10 bases between the two ends. CDR3 bases: TGTGCCAGCAGCCTCCGAGACATCTCTGGAAACACCATATATTTT. Translated, it gives CASSLRDISGNTIYF.

The genes are TRBV28 and TRBJ1-2; D not certain. Trimming removed 8 bases at V and 4 bases at J, with 11 bases between. Germline CDR1 is MDHEN and CDR2 is SYDVKM. The CDR3 is 12 residues long. The CDR3: CASAPGGYGYTF. In nucleotides, the CDR3 is TGTGCCAGCGCCCCGGGAGGCTATGGCTACACCTTC.

This chain joins TRBV12-5 and TRBJ2-1; 7 bases match TRBD2. The germline V gene has CDR1 LGHNT and CDR2 FRNRAP. The V and J ends lost 2 bases and 7 bases, in that order; junction bases with no gene match: 8. The CDR3 totals 15 residues. DNA of the CDR3: TGTGCTAGTGGTTTGACCCGGACTAGTCGTAATGAGCAGTTCTTC. Translating it yields CASGLTRTSRNEQFF. The full variable domain, rest sourced from reference TRBV12-5 and TRBJ2-1, is DARVTQTPRHKVTEMGQEVTMRCQPILGHNTVFWYRQTMMQGLELLAYFRNRAPLDDSGMPKDRFSAEMPDATLATLKIQPSEPRDSAVYFCASGLTRTSRNEQFFGPGTRLTVL.

This chain uses TRBV5-1 with TRBJ2-7; perhaps TRBD1 as D (5 bases). Germline V gives CDR1 SGHRS, CDR2 YFSETQ. V lost 2 bases and J lost 0, with 9 bases in between. The CDR3 has 14 amino acids. CDR3 sequence reads: CASSFWTNSYEQYF. CDR3 sequence (DNA): TGCGCCAGCAGCTTTTGGACAAACTCCTACGAGCAGTACTTC. Full variable domain (outside the CDR3, taken from reference TRBV5-1 and TRBJ2-7): KAGVTQTPRYLIKTRGQQVTLSCSPISGHRSVSWYQQTPGQGLQFLFEYFSETQRNKGNFPGRFSGRQFSNSRSEMNVSTLELGDSALYLCASSFWTNSYEQYFGPGTRLTVT.

The gene calls are TRBV19 and TRBJ1-5; D ambiguous. The ends were cut back, 3 bases at V and 2 bases at J, with 11 bases in the middle. The CDR3 runs 15 residues. Germline V lookup: CDR1 LNHDA, CDR2 SQIVND (reference sequence). CDR3 sequence (DNA): TGTGCCAGTAGTATTCATGGGGAGCGCAATCAGCCCCAGCATTTT. As protein: CASSIHGERNQPQHF.

The chain is built from TRBV10-2 and TRBJ2-1; TRBD2 matches 7 bases. There are 14 residues in the CDR3. Germline loops: CDR1 WSHSY, CDR2 SAAADI. Trimming at V came to 5 bases and at J to 7 bases, leaving 8 bases not matched to a gene. The CDR3 DNA reads as TGCGCCAGCAGTTCTCTAGCGGCCAGGAATGAGCAGTTCTTC. Its protein is CASSSLAARNEQFF.

The V and J genes are TRBV9 and TRBJ1-2, with 10 positions matching TRBD1. CDR3 length: 13 amino acids. The germline gives CDR1 SGDLS, CDR2 YYNGEE. The V gene end was trimmed by 7 bases and the J gene end by 0 bases; junction bases not matched to a gene: 0. The chain's CDR3 is CASGQGANYGYTF. The CDR3 DNA is TGTGCCAGCGGACAGGGGGCTAACTATGGCTACACCTTC.

This chain joins TRBV19 and TRBJ2-7; D might be TRBD2 (5 bases). This CDR3 contains 13 residues. Germline lookup yields CDR1 LNHDA and CDR2 SQIVND (reference sequence). With 3 bases removed from V and 0 bases from J, the gap between germline ends came to 6 bases. The CDR3 bases are TGTGCCAGTAGTATTGGGAGCTCCTACGAGCAGTACTTC. Its protein is CASSIGSSYEQYF. Full variable domain (outside the CDR3, taken from reference TRBV19 and TRBJ2-7): DGGITQSPKYLFRKEGQNVTLSCEQNLNHDAMYWYRQDPGQGLRLIYYSQIVNDFQKGDIAEGYSVSREKKESFPLTVTSAQKNPTAFYLCASSIGSSYEQYFGPGTRLTVT.

The rearrangement uses TRBV10-3 and TRBJ1-2; D unclear. The V gene's germline CDR1 is ENHRY and CDR2 SYGVKD. The CDR3 has 13 residues. The germline V and J ends were trimmed by 4 bases and 2 bases, with 8 bases remaining between them. The CDR3 region has the DNA TGTGCCATCAGTGCGACCTTGAACTATGGCTACACCTTC. Translating gives CAISATLNYGYTF.

The chain links TRBV5-5 to TRBJ1-2; tentatively, D is TRBD1 (6 bases). The CDR3 loop spans 13 amino acids. With 2 bases removed from V and 4 bases from J, the gap between germline ends came to 9 bases. The germline V gene has CDR1 SGHKS and CDR2 YYEKEE (reference sequence). This chain's CDR3 is CASSFADSYGYTF. CDR3 sequence (DNA): TGTGCCAGCAGCTTCGCGGACAGCTATGGCTACACCTTC.

The chain uses TRBV3-1 (or the pseudogene TRBV3-2) and TRBJ1-5; unclear D gene. This CDR3 is 16 amino acids long. The germline V gene has CDR1 LGHDT and CDR2 YNNKEL (reference sequence). Trimming removed 4 bases at V and 6 bases at J, with 19 bases between. The CDR3 region has the DNA TGTGCCAGCAGCCTCTCGACCCAGGCGGCGCGTCAGCCCCAGCATTTT. Translation gives CASSLSTQAARQPQHF.

In DNA, the CDR3 is TGTGCCAGCAGCGTAGCAGTGAACACTGAAGCTTTCTTT. Residues: CASSVAVNTEAFF. The chain has TRBV9 and TRBJ1-1; D unclear. In germline, CDR1 is SGDLS, CDR2 YYNGEE. The CDR3 has 13 residues. V lost 0 bases, J lost 0 bases, and 3 bases lay in between. The entire variable domain, with the rest obtained from reference TRBV9 and TRBJ1-1, is as follows: DSGVTQTPKHLITATGQRVTLRCSPRSGDLSVYWYQQSLDQGLQFLIQYYNGEERAKGNILERFSAQQFPDLHSELNLSSLELGDSALYFCASSVAVNTEAFFGQGTRLTVV.

This sequence joins TRBV28 and TRBJ2-3, with 9 bases that match TRBD1. This CDR3 spans 15 amino acids. Trimming took 4 bases from V and 1 from J; bases not matched to a gene: 3. Germline V gene sequence: CDR1 MDHEN, CDR2 SYDVKM. CDR3 loop: CASSSRDRGTDTQYF. The CDR3 nucleotides read TGTGCCAGCAGTTCCCGGGACAGGGGCACAGATACGCAGTATTTT.

The chain uses TRBV5-5 and TRBJ1-6, with D uncertain. Trimming took 1 base from V and 8 from J, leaving 7 bases between them. This CDR3 is 13 amino acids long. Looked up from germline, CDR1 is SGHKS and CDR2 is YYEKEE (reference sequence). The CDR3 DNA is TGTGCCAGCAGCTTGCGGACTGATTCACCCCTCCACTTT. Its protein is CASSLRTDSPLHF.

V is TRBV6-5 and J is TRBJ1-3; D not certain. The CDR3 loop spans 12 amino acids. V dropped 5 bases and J dropped 5 bases, with 7 bases sitting between them. CDR1 MNHEY and CDR2 SVGAGI come from the germline V gene. The CDR3 spells CASSPARNTIYF. CDR3 DNA: TGTGCCAGCAGTCCAGCTAGAAACACCATATATTTT.

This chain uses TRBV27 with TRBJ1-4; D call uncertain. Per the germline V gene, CDR1 is MNHEY and CDR2 is SMNVEV (reference sequence). Trimming took 7 bases from V and 6 from J, leaving 15 bases between them. The CDR3 sequence is 14 residues long. CDR3 sequence reads: CASTPGSRYEKLFF. The CDR3 DNA reads as TGTGCCAGCACCCCTGGGTCCAGGTATGAAAAACTGTTTTTT.

This clone has just a few counts. The chain carries TRBV4-3 and TRBJ1-1, with D perhaps TRBD1 (5 bases). Trimming pared 2 bases from V and 5 bases from J, leaving 9 bases between. The CDR3 is made up of 13 amino acids. CDR1 and CDR2 (germline): LGHNA, YSLEER. CDR3 nucleotide sequence: TGCGCCAGCAGCCAACAGGGATGGACTGAAGCTTTCTTT. It yields the protein CASSQQGWTEAFF.

The genes are TRBV27 and TRBJ1-3; a possible D gene is TRBD1 (6 bases). V lost 8 bases, J lost 0 bases, and 14 bases lay in between. The germline V gene has CDR1 MNHEY and CDR2 SMNVEV (reference sequence). This CDR3 contains 15 residues. The CDR3 coding sequence is TGTGCCAGCCGGGAGACAGGCCTCTCTGGAAACACCATATATTTT. Its protein is CASRETGLSGNTIYF.

The rearrangement joins TRBV9 to TRBJ2-1; 13 bases match TRBD2. The CDR3 extends over 15 amino acids. CDR1 and CDR2 from the germline V gene are SGDLS and YYNGEE. V was clipped by 2 bases and J by 6 bases; unmatched bases: 2. CDR3 sequence (DNA): TGTGCCAGCAGCGTGACTAGCGGGGGGTCCAATGAGCAGTTCTTC. As protein: CASSVTSGGSNEQFF.

The chain links TRBV5-4 to TRBJ2-5, with a possible D match to TRBD1 (5 bases). Germline lookup yields CDR1 SGHNT and CDR2 YYREEE (reference sequence). V shed 5 bases and J shed 5 bases, with 13 bases lying between them. CDR3 length equals 13 residues. The CDR3 nucleotides are TGTGCCAGCAGTGTCAGGGAATGGGAGACCCAGTACTTC. Encoded protein: CASSVREWETQYF.